This T cell receptor beta chain was captured by sequencing in a study of OX40 agonist ivuxolimab in advanced cancers. Some background on the complete study: Ivuxolimab, which targeted the costimulatory receptor OX40 (CD134), was an agonistic, fully human IgG2 monoclonal antibody. Of the roughly 52 dose-escalation patients, hepatocellular carcinoma was present in approximately 20, melanoma in some 15, renal cell carcinoma in 9 and head and neck cancer in 9. Peripheral TCRbeta sequencing was intended to test whether TCR sequence diversity was altered and clonal T-cell expansion was caused by ivuxolimab. In the dose-escalation cohort, roughly four fifths of patients were male, and the mean age was approximately 55 years, with a range of 23 to 79. Intravenous ivuxolimab was administered to patients every 2 weeks at six dose levels: 0.01, 0.1, 0.3, 1.5, 3 and 10 mg/kg. Prior anti-PD-1, anti-PD-L1 or anti-CTLA-4 therapy was permitted, and roughly two fifths of dose-escalation patients had received checkpoint inhibitors. The monotherapy dose-escalation portion (N ≈ 55 patients) of the phase I ivuxolimab trial is reported in the paper. Partial responses occurred in three dose-escalation patients: two with cutaneous melanoma and one with hepatocellular carcinoma. Study-wide conclusions, independent of this receptor: At doses of 0.1 to 3.0 mg/kg, clonal expansion of both CD4+ and CD8+ blood T cells was observed from baseline to week 6. After ivuxolimab, more expanded clones were found on average in CD8+ T cells than in CD4+ T cells. In the 0.1-3.0 mg/kg groups, partial responders were among the patients with the lowest normalized peripheral clonal expansion, particularly in CD8+ T cells. Low levels of normalized T-cell clonal expansion were also seen in some patients who did not respond. Which antigens the clonally expanded peripheral T cells were specific for was not determined.

The trial excluded patients who had a history of autoimmune disease or who were on systemic immunosuppression. Peripheral blood for TCR sequencing was collected from all dose cohorts at baseline, on cycle 4 day 1, and on cycle 7 day 1. The samples were taken from a phase I, first-in-human, multicenter, open-label dose-escalation trial of ivuxolimab. Adults with locally advanced or metastatic head and neck squamous cell, hepatocellular, melanoma or renal cell carcinoma were enrolled in the trial. Before TCR sequencing, CD4+ T cells and CD8+ T cells were sorted from peripheral blood as separate populations. A note on this clone: Its antigen remains unidentified. No base quality values were provided; no much bigger clone lies one nucleotide off.

Based on the germline V gene, the CDR1 and CDR2 sequences are SGDLS and YYNGEE. V and J lose 2 bases and 7 bases, and a span of 10 bases separates them. The CDR3 runs 13 amino acids, cysteine and phenylalanine included. CDR3 DNA is the only sequence kept; it has 39 bases, read in frame from the first base. For sequencing of the TCRbeta CDR3 region, genomic DNA was extracted from the sorted cells. The immunoSEQ Assay was used for sequencing of TCRbeta CDR3 regions. As stored in TCRdb, this immuneACCESS dataset retains in-frame rearrangements with V and J assigned. A fraction of the clones does not appear; measured against another copy, unresolved V genes explain less than half of the discrepancy, and the remainder lacks a known reason. For this sample the table gives roughly 70,000 clones, of which under 95% were detected only once. More than 4.5% of the sample rests with the top ten.

The sample was CD4+ or CD8+ T cells sorted from blood, taken in a trial of the OX40 agonist ivuxolimab. The rearranged chain carries TRBV9 and TRBJ1-5, with TRBD1 tentatively as D gene (5 bases match). This receptor was identified in an adult with an advanced solid tumor such as melanoma, head and neck, liver or kidney cancer. The nucleotides are TGTGCCAGCAGCGTCGGGGGTGGGCAGCCCCAGCATTTT. This codes for CASSVGGGQPQHF.